This passage covers 26 T cell receptor beta chains from one sample sequenced in a study of breast tumors, draining lymph nodes, adjacent tissues. MiXCR, applied by TCRdb to the multiplex PCR reads, yields one record per CDR3 protein. The sample contains approximately 230,000 distinct CDR3 sequences, under 40% of which appear only once. The lymph nodes were axillary draining lymph nodes from breast cancer patients. The sequencing input was axillary lymph node tissue. The receptors derive from a female donor with breast cancer. Some clones in this sample may be carry-over from other donors' samples.

This clonotype was seen repeatedly, ten times or more. This chain uses TRBV30 with TRBJ2-2; weak D call: TRBD2 (5 bases). This CDR3 region has 14 residues. Germline CDR1 is GTSNPN and CDR2 is SVGIG (reference sequence). With 4 bases removed from V and 3 bases from J, the gap between germline ends came to 12 bases. CDR3 sequence (DNA): TGTGCCTGGAATCCGGGAATCGACACCGGGGAGCTGTTTTTT. Its translation is CAWNPGIDTGELFF. Using reference TRBV30 and TRBJ2-2 for the parts outside the CDR3, the full variable domain is SQTIHQWPATLVQPVGSPLSLECTVEGTSNPNLYWYRQAAGRGLQLLFYSVGIGQISSEVPQNLSASRPQDRQFILSSKKLLLSDSGFYLCAWNPGIDTGELFFGEGSRLTVL.

This clonotype has just a few counts. The chain combines TRBV27 with TRBJ2-5, with D perhaps matching TRBD2 (6 bases). The CDR3 is made up of 14 amino acids. V lost 0 bases to trimming and J lost 5 bases, with 10 bases between them. CDR1 and CDR2 from the germline V gene are MNHEY and SMNVEV (reference sequence). The CDR3 sequence: CASSLSIAEETQYF. DNA for the CDR3: TGTGCCAGCAGTTTATCAATAGCGGAGGAGACCCAGTACTTC.

Ten or more counts support this clonotype. This chain links TRBV20-1 with TRBJ2-1; 8 nucleotides line up with TRBD2. V gave up 6 bases and J gave up 10 bases; unmatched junction bases: 8. Germline V gene lookup returns CDR1 DFQATT and CDR2 SNEGSKA (reference sequence). The CDR3 has 12 residues. The CDR3 DNA sequence: TGCAGTGCCCAACTGAGACTAGCGGAGCAGTTCTTC. This translates into CSAQLRLAEQFF.

The table lists this clonotype with many counts. J is TRBJ2-1 and V is TRBV10-2; D call uncertain. Germline V lookup: CDR1 WSHSY, CDR2 SAAADI. The CDR3 length is 14 residues. The ends were cut back, 7 bases at V and 4 bases at J, with 14 bases in the middle. The CDR3 here is CASTRATIYNEQFF. DNA for the CDR3: TGCGCCAGCACCCGGGCCACTATATACAATGAGCAGTTCTTC.

To note about this clonotype: This clone may be a read error of a much larger clone one base away. The chain is built from TRBV7-9 and TRBJ2-7, with unresolved D. The CDR3 consists of 14 residues. Per germline, CDR1 SEHNR and CDR2 FQNEAQ (reference sequence). CDR3 in amino acids: CAGSFATGRNEQYF. CDR3 sequence (DNA): TGTGCCGGCAGCTTTGCGACGGGTCGGAACGAGCAGTACTTC.

Only a few counts were recorded for this clonotype. The gene calls are TRBV3-1 and TRBJ1-2; possible D gene TRBD1, 5 bases. The CDR3 totals 14 residues. V lost 1 base, J lost 6 bases, and 12 bases lay in between. Germline assignment: CDR1 LGHDT and CDR2 YNNKEL (reference sequence). This CDR3 is CASSQVQGRDGYTF. DNA for the CDR3: TGTGCCAGCAGCCAAGTTCAGGGTCGGGATGGCTACACCTTC.

This clonotype was recorded at least ten times. This chain uses TRBV9 with TRBJ2-7; 8 positions match TRBD2. CDR3 length equals 15 residues. In germline, CDR1 is SGDLS, CDR2 YYNGEE. V was pared by 0 bases and J by 5 bases, with 7 bases of the junction left unmatched. CDR3 nucleotide sequence: TGTGCCAGCAGCGTAGCCATAGCGGGAAAAAACGAGCAGTACTTC. It is translated as CASSVAIAGKNEQYF.

The chain has TRBV5-1 and TRBJ1-2; unclear D gene. V was pared by 0 bases and J by 11 bases, with 14 bases between. The CDR3 has 13 amino acids. CDR1 is SGHRS, CDR2 YFSETQ, per germline. The CDR3 sequence is CASSLEAGGGYTF. The CDR3 DNA is TGCGCCAGCAGCTTGGAGGCGGGAGGCGGATACACCTTC.

This clonotype was detected many times. The genes are TRBV4-1 and TRBJ2-2; 7 nucleotides align to TRBD2. Germline V CDR1 and CDR2: MGHRA, YSYEKL. Trimming at V came to 2 bases and at J to 6 bases, leaving 6 bases not matched to a gene. The CDR3 consists of 15 residues. DNA for the CDR3: TGCGCCAGCAGCCAAACCGAGGGAGGGGCCGGGGAGCTGTTTTTT. This codes for CASSQTEGGAGELFF.

This clonotype was counted only a few times. This may be a read error, as it is one base from a much larger clone. CDR3 sequence: CASSPVGTQYF. The CDR3 DNA is TGTGCCAGCAGTCCCGTTGGGACCCAGTACTTC. The gene calls are TRBV6-5 and TRBJ2-5; D gene uncertain. The germline V gene has CDR1 MNHEY and CDR2 SVGAGI. With 5 bases removed from V and 7 bases from J, the gap between germline ends came to 8 bases. CDR3 size: 11 residues.

The chain employs TRBV20-1 and TRBJ2-5, with D unclear. Looked up from germline, CDR1 is DFQATT and CDR2 is SNEGSKA (reference sequence). Trimming stripped 3 bases from V and 2 bases from J, with 7 bases between. CDR3 length equals 12 residues. The CDR3 sequence is CSASLYQETQYF. The CDR3 bases are TGCAGTGCTAGTCTGTATCAAGAGACCCAGTACTTC.

This CDR3 reads CASSPGGVNNSPLHF. In DNA form, the CDR3 reads TGTGCCAGCAGCCCGGGGGGGGTAAATAATTCACCCCTCCACTTT. This sequence joins TRBV11-3 and TRBJ1-6; D perhaps matches TRBD1 (5 bases). From germline, CDR1 is SGHNT and CDR2 YENEEA. This CDR3 contains 15 residues. V gave up 5 bases and J gave up 5 bases, with 13 bases separating them.

This clonotype was found many times. The chain is built from TRBV6-1 and TRBJ1-5, with D hard to call. The CDR3 sequence is 15 residues long. V was cut by 6 bases and J by 6 bases, with 18 bases left in between. Germline assignment: CDR1 MNHNS and CDR2 SASEGT. For the CDR3, the DNA is TGTGCCAGCAGCATCGGCACGGGGAACGCTCAGCCCCAGCATTTT. This translates into CASSIGTGNAQPQHF.

This clonotype has a handful of counts. A read error is possible here, since a much larger clone lies one base away. The rearrangement uses TRBV12-3 or TRBV12-4 and TRBJ1-4; tentatively, D is TRBD1 (6 bases). The CDR3 loop spans 14 amino acids. V lost 3 bases and J 7 bases, leaving 12 bases between the germline ends. CDR3 DNA sequence: TGTGCCAGCAGTTTCGGGGGGGCTGGTGAAAAACTGTTTTTT. Amino acids: CASSFGGAGEKLFF.

Many counts were recorded for this clonotype. The CDR3 nucleotides are TGTGCCAGTAGCGCAGGGAATCGGGAGACCCAGTACTTC. It specifies CASSAGNRETQYF. J is TRBJ2-5 and V is TRBV19; D is possibly TRBD1 (5 bases). The V gene lost 6 bases and the J gene lost 5 bases, with 13 bases spanning the gap. The CDR3 runs 13 residues. Germline V gene data show CDR1 as LNHDA and CDR2 as SQIVND (reference sequence).

This clonotype was seen ten or more times. V usage is TRBV18 and J usage is TRBJ2-2; D uncertain. Trimming stripped 8 bases from V and 1 base from J, with 14 bases between. Per the germline V gene, CDR1 is KGHSH and CDR2 is LQKENI. The CDR3 has 15 amino acids. This CDR3 reads CASRRPAENTGELFF. The CDR3 nucleotides are TGTGCCAGCCGTCGTCCCGCTGAGAACACCGGGGAGCTGTTTTTT.

This clonotype was recorded at least ten times. The V and J genes are TRBV20-1 and TRBJ2-3; D not resolved. CDR1 and CDR2 (germline): DFQATT, SNEGSKA (reference sequence). V lost 3 bases and J lost 6, with 7 bases in between. This CDR3 is built from 11 residues. This CDR3 is CSARASDTQYF. In DNA form, the CDR3 reads TGCAGTGCTAGGGCGAGTGATACGCAGTATTTT.

This clonotype showed up many times. This chain joins TRBV11-3 and TRBJ2-3; D remains unclear. CDR1 is SGHNT and CDR2 is YENEEA in the germline V gene. CDR3 size: 12 residues. The V gene lost 2 bases and the J gene lost 3 bases, with 3 bases spanning the gap. CDR3 nucleotide sequence: TGTGCCAGCAGCTTAAAGACAGATACGCAGTATTTT. This gives the protein CASSLKTDTQYF.

On this clonotype: This may be a read error: a much more frequent sequence differs by one nucleotide. CDR3 DNA: TGTGCCAGCAGCTCATACACCGGACAATACGAGCAGTGCTTC. Its protein is CASSSYTGQYEQCF. The rearrangement uses TRBV5-5 and TRBJ2-7, with TRBD1 as a possible D gene (5 bases). CDR3 length equals 14 residues. Germline values: CDR1 SGHKS, CDR2 YYEKEE (reference sequence).

This clonotype was found a few times. The junction and the germline gene differ at one end; a read error may be behind it. The CDR3 region is CASSHSTGWDGYTF. The CDR3 DNA sequence: TGTGCCAGCAGTCACTCGACAGGGTGGGATGGCTACACCTTC. V gene TRBV6-6 combines with J gene TRBJ1-2; 7 positions match TRBD1. The CDR3 loop spans 14 amino acids. Germline V gives CDR1 MNHNY, CDR2 SVGAGI (reference sequence).

This clonotype was counted at least ten times. The genes are TRBV10-3 and TRBJ1-2; no reliable D call. Germline assignment: CDR1 ENHRY and CDR2 SYGVKD. The germline V and J ends were trimmed by 0 bases and 3 bases, with 14 bases remaining between them. The CDR3 is made up of 16 amino acids. The CDR3 DNA sequence: TGTGCCATCAGTGAGTCGGAGGTCAGGCTTTACTATGGCTACACCTTC. It encodes CAISESEVRLYYGYTF.

This clonotype was detected ten times or more. The rearrangement joins TRBV20-1 to TRBJ2-7; D may be TRBD2 (6 bases). CDR3 length: 14 residues. Trimming took 0 bases from V and 1 from J, leaving 10 bases between them. CDR1 and CDR2 from the germline V gene are DFQATT and SNEGSKA (reference sequence). CDR3 amino acids: CSARDAGYSYEQYF. The CDR3 DNA reads TGCAGTGCTAGAGATGCGGGATATTCCTACGAGCAGTACTTC.

The chain joins TRBV20-1 to TRBJ2-7; D is unclear. Germline loops: CDR1 DFQATT, CDR2 SNEGSKA (reference sequence). The CDR3 runs 10 residues. V lost 5 bases, J lost 0 bases, and 2 bases lay in between. The CDR3 DNA reads TGCAGTGCTGCCTCCTACGAGCAGTACTTC. Its translation is CSAASYEQYF.

This chain links TRBV7-2 with TRBJ2-5, with D tentatively TRBD1 or TRBD2 (6 bases each). The CDR3 has 15 residues. The V gene's germline CDR1 is SGHTA and CDR2 FQGNSA. Trimming took 6 bases from V and 5 from J, leaving 19 bases between them. The CDR3 coding sequence is TGTGCCAGCAGTGTCGACAGGACTATTTTTGAGACCCAGTACTTC. The encoded protein is CASSVDRTIFETQYF.

This clonotype was recorded many times. The CDR3 loop reads CASSRQGRGSNQPQHF. The CDR3 nucleotides are TGTGCCAGCAGCCGACAGGGGAGGGGTAGCAATCAGCCCCAGCATTTT. This chain joins TRBV2 and TRBJ1-5, with 8 bases fitting TRBD1. There are 16 residues in the CDR3. V lost 6 bases and J lost 0; bases outside the gene matches: 7. The germline V gene has CDR1 SNHLY and CDR2 FYNNEI.

This clonotype was observed many times. The chain uses TRBV4-3 and TRBJ1-2, with a tentative D call TRBD1 (6 bases). CDR3 length: 15 residues. Germline values: CDR1 LGHNA, CDR2 YSLEER. V dropped 0 bases and J dropped 4 bases, with 12 bases sitting between them. The chain's CDR3 is CASSQEGRGGYGYTF. CDR3 nucleotide sequence: TGCGCCAGCAGCCAAGAAGGCAGGGGCGGCTATGGCTACACCTTC.